Listed here are 4 T cell receptor beta chains from one sample, sequenced in a study of T cells in Graves' hyperthyroidism and ophthalmopathy (dated by TCRdb to between 2018 and 2021). Library prep was done by multiplex PCR. Sequenced on an Illumina HiSeq 2000. The TCR beta CDR3 regions were amplified from RNA transcripts. A first-round RT-PCR of the TCR CDR3 used the HTBI primer set with the Qiagen OneStep RT-PCR kit. TCRdb reanalyzed the raw reads on its own, using fastp at Q25 for trimming and MiXCR for clone calling, and kept in-frame beta chains. A single entry per CDR3 protein holds the most common genes and DNA from its merged rows. This sample is represented by fewer than 350,000 distinct CDR3 sequences; around 20% of them were singletons. Jointly, the top ten make up over 45% of the sample. Material: blood. These receptors were collected from a woman between 50 and 59 years old with Graves' hyperthyroidism.

This clonotype was counted only a few times. V and J are TRBV19 and TRBJ1-1, with D uncertain. CDR3 length: 13 amino acids. Per germline, CDR1 LNHDA and CDR2 SQIVND (reference sequence). Trimming left V 6 bases short and J 11 bases short, with 19 bases between. CDR3 sequence: CASSVSVTNWAFF. DNA for the CDR3: TGTGCCAGTAGCGTCTCGGTGACCAACTGGGCTTTCTTT.

This clonotype showed up many times. The chain has TRBV10-3 and TRBJ2-3; D possibly corresponds to TRBD2 (6 bases). The CDR3 length is 13 residues. The germline V gene has CDR1 ENHRY and CDR2 SYGVKD. V was trimmed by 10 bases and J by 3 bases, leaving 14 bases between them. The chain's CDR3 is CATASGVTDTQYF. The CDR3 DNA sequence: TGTGCCACGGCTTCGGGAGTTACAGATACGCAGTATTTT.

In this sample, this clonotype turned up once. The junction departs from the called germline gene at one end, perhaps through a read error. The chain carries TRBV27 and TRBJ2-1; 11 nucleotides match TRBD2. The CDR3 runs to 19 residues. The V gene's germline CDR1 is MNHEY and CDR2 SMNVEV (reference sequence). The CDR3, as DNA: TGTGCCAGCAGAGGACTAGCGGGCCAAGGGGGGCTCTCCCACAATGAGCAGTTCTTC. Its protein product is CASRGLAGQGGLSHNEQFF.

This clonotype was seen ten or more times. The gene calls are TRBV6-1 and TRBJ1-5, with 7 bases lining up with TRBD1. Germline V gives CDR1 MNHNS, CDR2 SASEGT. The V gene end was trimmed by 11 bases and the J gene end by 3 bases; junction bases not matched to a gene: 16. This CDR3 has 16 residues. CDR3 in DNA: TGTGCCGTCGGCCGACCCCCGGGACAGAACAATCAGCCCCAGCATTTT. It yields the protein CAVGRPPGQNNQPQHF.